A selection of T cell receptor beta chains follows, all from one sample in a study of shared clonotypes between healthy human individuals. Using immunoSEQ multiplex PCR, the repertoire was profiled, and TCRdb retains in-frame clones only, with some absent. The repertoire includes 550,000 to 600,000 clones, roughly 79% of them detected once, and 12% sits in the top ten. Specimen: PBMCs. The receptor set was obtained from a middle-aged woman in good health. Some clones in this sample may be carry-over from other donors' samples. Both conserved end residues are part of each CDR3. Each record gives: V gene, J gene, D gene, clone size, CDR3 protein, CDR3 DNA. D genes are given only for firm matches. Not all rows give a size; the values are once, few, many and, for expanded clones, a class.

TRBV4-1	TRBJ1-2	-	-	CASSQDTVYGYTF	TGCGCCAGCAGCCAAGACACGGTATATGGCTACACCTTC
TRBV5-1	TRBJ2-3	TRBD2	-	CASSLGLAGYTDTQYF	TGCGCCAGCAGCCTCGGACTAGCGGGATACACAGATACGCAGTATTTT
TRBV28	TRBJ2-7	-	-	CASSLGGGMSYEQYF	TGTGCCAGCAGTTTAGGGGGCGGGATGTCATACGAGCAGTACTTC
TRBV5-1	TRBJ2-7	-	-	CASSMTREEQYF	TGCGCCAGCAGCATGACTAGGGAGGAGCAGTACTTC
TRBV5-1	TRBJ2-1	-	-	CASSLPRNVGSSDEQFF	TGCGCCAGCAGCCTGCCACGGAACGTCGGGTCAAGCGATGAGCAGTTCTTC
TRBV18	TRBJ2-7	-	-	CASSLSRDNSYEQYF	TGTGCCAGCTCACTTTCCCGGGACAACTCCTACGAGCAGTACTTC
TRBV27	TRBJ1-4	-	-	CASRRMREGGEKLFF	TGTGCCAGCAGACGAATGAGGGAGGGGGGTGAAAAACTGTTTTTT
TRBV5-4	TRBJ2-5	-	-	CASSLVLGTQYF	TGTGCCAGCAGCTTGGTGTTGGGGACCCAGTACTTC
TRBV28	TRBJ2-7	TRBD1	-	CASSGRGYRGKVHEQYF	TGTGCCAGCAGTGGCAGGGGGTACAGGGGGAAGGTCCACGAGCAGTACTTC
TRBV6-6	TRBJ1-2	-	-	CASSYGGTQGYTF	TGTGCCAGCAGTTACGGGGGCACACAGGGCTACACCTTC
TRBV29-1	TRBJ1-1	-	-	CNVASGASNTEAFF	TGCAACGTTGCCTCAGGGGCGTCGAACACTGAAGCTTTCTTT
TRBV14	TRBJ1-2	-	-	CASSQDGQGRTGYTF	TGTGCCAGCAGCCAAGATGGGCAGGGAAGAACGGGCTACACCTTC
TRBV7-9	TRBJ1-1	-	-	CASSFSSDTEAFF	TGTGCCAGCAGCTTCAGTTCGGACACTGAAGCTTTCTTT
TRBV9	TRBJ2-3	-	-	CASSPNSRVITDTQYF	TGTGCCAGCAGCCCCAACAGTAGGGTTATCACAGATACGCAGTATTTT
TRBV30	TRBJ2-1	-	-	CASTPNRAYNEQFF	TGTGCCTCCACACCCAATAGGGCCTACAATGAGCAGTTCTTC
TRBV6-4	TRBJ2-3	-	few	CASSDSTASTDTQYF	TGTGCCAGCAGTGACTCGACAGCTAGCACAGATACGCAGTATTTT
TRBV23-1	TRBJ1-1	-	few	CASSQSKRKEAFF	TGCGCCAGCAGTCAATCGAAAAGGAAGGAAGCTTTCTTT
TRBV28	TRBJ1-1	TRBD1	-	CASRRQGATEAFF	TGTGCCAGCAGACGACAGGGGGCTACTGAAGCTTTCTTT
TRBV9	TRBJ1-3	TRBD1	-	CASSVEGARGNTIYF	TGTGCCAGCAGCGTAGAGGGGGCGAGGGGAAACACCATATATTTT
TRBV18	TRBJ2-5	-	-	CASSPKTQGPGETQYF	TGTGCCAGCTCACCAAAAACTCAGGGGCCCGGAGAGACCCAGTACTTC
TRBV5-4	TRBJ1-4	TRBD1	-	CASSLPGQGFGKLFF	TGTGCCAGCAGCTTGCCGGGACAGGGTTTTGGAAAACTGTTTTTT
TRBV4-3	TRBJ1-2	TRBD1	-	CASSEPGTGDGYTF	TGCGCCAGCAGCGAACCCGGGACAGGGGATGGCTACACCTTC